Presented here are 17 T cell receptor beta chains from one specimen sequenced in a study of blood T cell repertoires in COVID-19. Clones were sequenced by immunoSEQ multiplex PCR, and TCRdb holds only the in-frame ones, with some missing. The sample holds roughly 100,000 clones, 75% to 90% seen once. Sequences were obtained from peripheral blood. Receptor source: a woman between 50 and 59 years old with COVID-19, enrolled during active disease.

The chain links TRBV24-1 to TRBJ2-3; 7 bases line up with TRBD2. This CDR3 comprises 15 residues. CDR1 KGHDR and CDR2 SFDVKD come from the germline V gene. Trimming at V came to 4 bases and at J to 4 bases, leaving 7 bases not matched to a gene. The CDR3 nucleotides read TGTGCCACCAGTGACTTGGGGGGAGGGCCAGATACGCAGTATTTT. As protein: CATSDLGGGPDTQYF.

The rearrangement joins TRBV7-9 to TRBJ1-5, with 9 bases that match TRBD1. The V gene's germline CDR1 is SEHNR and CDR2 FQNEAQ (reference sequence). V lost 3 bases to trimming and J lost 1 base; unmatched junction nucleotides: 1. The CDR3 contains 15 residues. CDR3 in amino acids: CASSFGTGSNQPQHF. DNA of the CDR3: TGTGCCAGCAGCTTCGGGACAGGGAGCAATCAGCCCCAGCATTTT.

This chain links TRBV12-3 or TRBV12-4 with TRBJ1-2; tentative D call: TRBD1 (6 bases). V was shortened by 8 bases and J by 4 bases, with 14 bases between the two germline ends. The CDR3 runs to 13 residues. The DNA of the CDR3 is TGTGCCAGCGCCGGACAGTTTACCTATGGCTACACCTTC. Amino acid sequence: CASAGQFTYGYTF.

This clone was seen only once. The rearrangement joins TRBV19 to TRBJ2-3, with 11 nucleotides matching TRBD2. This CDR3 is built from 17 residues. V lost 3 bases to trimming and J lost 2 bases; unmatched junction nucleotides: 7. CDR1 is LNHDA and CDR2 is SQIVND in the germline V gene (reference sequence). CDR3 amino acids: CASSMSSGGPSTDTQYF. CDR3 sequence (DNA): TGTGCCAGTAGTATGTCTAGCGGGGGGCCTTCCACAGATACGCAGTATTTT.

This chain links TRBV18 with TRBJ2-1; the match to TRBD1 covers 8 bases. This CDR3 region has 15 residues. Germline V gene data show CDR1 as KGHSH and CDR2 as LQKENI. V was pared by 3 bases and J by 3 bases, with 4 bases of the junction left unmatched. The CDR3 DNA sequence: TGTGCCAGCTCACCCAGACAGGGGCACTACAATGAGCAGTTCTTC. It encodes CASSPRQGHYNEQFF.

The rearrangement uses TRBV19 and TRBJ1-5, with 8 bases identical to TRBD1. Per the germline V gene, CDR1 is LNHDA and CDR2 is SQIVND (reference sequence). Losses at the gene ends were 5 bases for V and 0 bases for J; bases not matched to a gene: 9. This CDR3 region has 17 residues. In nucleotides, the CDR3 is TGTGCCAGTAGTCCCTATACAGGGGGGTATAGCAATCAGCCCCAGCATTTT. It specifies CASSPYTGGYSNQPQHF.

The J gene is TRBJ2-7, the V gene TRBV4-2; possible D gene TRBD2, 6 bases. V was pared by 2 bases and J by 2 bases, with 16 bases between. CDR3 size: 16 residues. Germline V CDR1 and CDR2: LGHNA, YNFKEQ. The CDR3 sequence: CASSQSTPGGAYEQYF. CDR3 in DNA: TGTGCCAGCAGCCAAAGTACTCCTGGAGGGGCCTACGAGCAGTACTTC.

V and J are TRBV11-2 and TRBJ1-1; no clear D gene. The CDR3 extends over 15 amino acids. V dropped 0 bases and J dropped 5 bases, with 13 bases sitting between them. Germline V lookup: CDR1 SGHAT, CDR2 FQNNGV. The CDR3 DNA reads as TGTGCCAGCAGCTTAGATTCGGGATTTGGAACTGAAGCTTTCTTT. This sequence encodes CASSLDSGFGTEAFF.

This clone was counted once. The rearrangement joins TRBV6-5 to TRBJ1-3; perhaps TRBD1 as D (5 bases). Germline CDR1 is MNHEY and CDR2 is SVGAGI. Trimming removed 7 bases at V and 2 bases at J, with 12 bases between. CDR3 length equals 14 residues. The CDR3 sequence: CASTDAGAGNTIYF. CDR3 nucleotide sequence: TGTGCCAGCACCGACGCGGGGGCTGGAAACACCATATATTTT.

The J gene is TRBJ1-2, the V gene TRBV3-1 (or the pseudogene TRBV3-2); 8 positions agree with TRBD1. Looked up from germline, CDR1 is LGHDT and CDR2 is YNNKEL (reference sequence). The CDR3 is made up of 14 amino acids. The trim removed 3 bases at V and 3 bases at J, leaving 3 bases unmatched. The CDR3 is CASSHSTGDYGYTF. The CDR3 region has the DNA TGTGCCAGCAGCCACTCGACAGGGGACTATGGCTACACCTTC.

The V and J genes are TRBV28 and TRBJ1-2; 9 bases are a match to TRBD1. The CDR3 extends over 14 amino acids. Germline V lookup: CDR1 MDHEN, CDR2 SYDVKM. The V gene end was trimmed by 5 bases and the J gene end by 2 bases; junction bases not matched to a gene: 3. CDR3 loop: CASSQGQGNYGYTF. The DNA for the CDR3 is TGTGCCAGCAGTCAGGGACAGGGAAACTATGGCTACACCTTC.

The gene calls are TRBV9 and TRBJ1-1; no reliable D call. This CDR3 is built from 14 residues. V was clipped by 0 bases and J by 2 bases, with 8 bases between them. Germline CDR1 and CDR2: SGDLS and YYNGEE. Here the CDR3 DNA reads TGTGCCAGCAGCGTAGGTAGCGTAAACACTGAAGCTTTCTTT. Its translation is CASSVGSVNTEAFF.

This clone was recorded once. The chain joins TRBV7-9 to TRBJ2-2, with 8 bases identical to TRBD1. Per the germline V gene, CDR1 is SEHNR and CDR2 is FQNEAQ (reference sequence). With V trimmed by 5 bases and J by 3 bases, 5 bases remained unmatched. CDR3 length: 15 amino acids. The CDR3 here is CASSRRQGHTGELFF. The CDR3 DNA sequence: TGTGCCAGCAGCCGCCGACAGGGGCACACCGGGGAGCTGTTTTTT.

The rearrangement links TRBV7-8 to TRBJ2-1, with 12 bases aligning to TRBD2. The J segment lost 6 bases and the V segment lost 7 bases, leaving 16 bases of the junction unmatched. CDR3 length equals 18 residues. From germline, CDR1 is SGHVS and CDR2 FQNEAQ. CDR3 DNA sequence: TGTGCCAGCACTCCAGCCAGGAGGACTAGCGGGGTACGCAATGAGCAGTTCTTC. Translating gives CASTPARRTSGVRNEQFF. The full variable domain, in which reference TRBV7-8 and TRBJ2-1 provide the parts outside the CDR3, is GAGVSQSPRYKVAKRGQDVALRCDPISGHVSLFWYQQALGQGPEFLTYFQNEAQLDKSGLPSDRFFAERPEGSVSTLKIQRTQQEDSAVYLCASTPARRTSGVRNEQFFGPGTRLTVL.

The rearrangement uses TRBV12-5 and TRBJ1-3, with 9 bases that match TRBD1. Germline V gene data show CDR1 as LGHNT and CDR2 as FRNRAP. There are 16 residues in the CDR3. Trimming cost V 2 bases and J 4 bases; bases outside gene matches: 6. The DNA for the CDR3 is TGTGCTAGTGGTTTGAATCCGGGACAGGGAGGAAACACCATATATTTT. Translating gives CASGLNPGQGGNTIYF. Filled out from reference TRBV12-5 and TRBJ1-3, the complete variable domain reads DARVTQTPRHKVTEMGQEVTMRCQPILGHNTVFWYRQTMMQGLELLAYFRNRAPLDDSGMPKDRFSAEMPDATLATLKIQPSEPRDSAVYFCASGLNPGQGGNTIYFGEGSWLTVV.

The J gene is TRBJ2-5, the V gene TRBV2; TRBD1 agrees at 8 bases. This CDR3 has 14 amino acids. The germline V gene has CDR1 SNHLY and CDR2 FYNNEI. J lost 4 bases, V lost 3 bases, and 4 bases had no gene match. This chain's CDR3 is CASSDLTGGETQYF. CDR3 in DNA: TGTGCCAGCAGTGATTTAACAGGGGGAGAGACCCAGTACTTC. Full variable domain (outside the CDR3, taken from reference TRBV2 and TRBJ2-5): EPEVTQTPSHQVTQMGQEVILRCVPISNHLYFYWYRQILGQKVEFLVSFYNNEISEKSEIFDDQFSVERPDGSNFTLKIRSTKLEDSAMYFCASSDLTGGETQYFGPGTRLLVL.

This chain links TRBV30 with TRBJ1-5; no clear D gene. The ends were cut back, 4 bases at V and 1 base at J, with 14 bases in the middle. The CDR3 extends over 15 amino acids. CDR1 and CDR2 (germline): GTSNPN, SVGIG (reference sequence). The CDR3 nucleotides read TGTGCCTGGAACTCCGGCGGTCTGAGCAATCAGCCCCAGCATTTT. Amino acid sequence: CAWNSGGLSNQPQHF. Filled out from reference TRBV30 and TRBJ1-5, the complete variable domain reads SQTIHQWPATLVQPVGSPLSLECTVEGTSNPNLYWYRQAAGRGLQLLFYSVGIGQISSEVPQNLSASRPQDRQFILSSKKLLLSDSGFYLCAWNSGGLSNQPQHFGDGTRLSIL.